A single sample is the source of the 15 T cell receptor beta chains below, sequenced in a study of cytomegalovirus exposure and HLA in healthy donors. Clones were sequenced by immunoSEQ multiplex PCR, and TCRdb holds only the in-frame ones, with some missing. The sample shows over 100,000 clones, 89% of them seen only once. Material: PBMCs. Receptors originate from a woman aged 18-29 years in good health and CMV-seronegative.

For the CDR3, the DNA is TGTGCCAGCAGCCACAACAGGGTGGCTAATTCACCCCTCCACTTT. Its translation is CASSHNRVANSPLHF. The chain is built from TRBV7-8 and TRBJ1-6; a weak D match, TRBD1 (6 bases). Looked up from germline, CDR1 is SGHVS and CDR2 is FQNEAQ. V was trimmed by 5 bases and J by 6 bases, leaving 14 bases between them. CDR3 length equals 15 residues.

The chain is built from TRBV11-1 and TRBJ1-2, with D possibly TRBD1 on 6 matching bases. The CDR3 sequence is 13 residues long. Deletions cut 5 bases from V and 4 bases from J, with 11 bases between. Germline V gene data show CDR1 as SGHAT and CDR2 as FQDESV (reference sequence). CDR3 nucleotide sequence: TGTGCCAGCAGCCCTAACAGGGCCTATGGCTACACCTTC. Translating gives CASSPNRAYGYTF. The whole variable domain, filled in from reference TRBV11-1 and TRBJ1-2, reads EAEVAQSPRYKITEKSQAVAFWCDPISGHATLYWYRQILGQGPELLVQFQDESVVDDSQLPKDRFSAERLKGVDSTLKIQPAELGDSAMYLCASSPNRAYGYTFGSGTRLTVV.

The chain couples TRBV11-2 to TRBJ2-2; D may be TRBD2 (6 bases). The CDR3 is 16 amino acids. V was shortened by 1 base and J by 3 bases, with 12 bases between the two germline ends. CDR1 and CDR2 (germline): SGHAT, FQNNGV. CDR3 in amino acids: CASSLGIWGDTGELFF. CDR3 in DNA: TGTGCCAGCAGCTTAGGGATCTGGGGGGACACCGGGGAGCTGTTTTTT. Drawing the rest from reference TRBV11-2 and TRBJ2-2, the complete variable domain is EAGVAQSPRYKIIEKRQSVAFWCNPISGHATLYWYQQILGQGPKLLIQFQNNGVVDDSQLPKDRFSAERLKGVDSTLKIQPAKLEDSAVYLCASSLGIWGDTGELFFGEGSRLTVL.

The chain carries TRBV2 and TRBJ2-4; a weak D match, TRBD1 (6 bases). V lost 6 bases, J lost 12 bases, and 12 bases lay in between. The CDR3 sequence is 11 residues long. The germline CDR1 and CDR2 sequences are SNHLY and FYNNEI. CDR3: CASSFGQTQYF. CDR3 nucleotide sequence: TGTGCCAGCAGCTTCGGACAGACTCAGTACTTC.

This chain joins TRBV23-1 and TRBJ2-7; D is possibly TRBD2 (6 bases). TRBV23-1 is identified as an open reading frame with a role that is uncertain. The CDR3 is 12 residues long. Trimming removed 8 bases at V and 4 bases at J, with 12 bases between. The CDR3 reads CASRGTVYEQYF. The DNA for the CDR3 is TGCGCCAGCCGGGGGACCGTTTACGAGCAGTACTTC.

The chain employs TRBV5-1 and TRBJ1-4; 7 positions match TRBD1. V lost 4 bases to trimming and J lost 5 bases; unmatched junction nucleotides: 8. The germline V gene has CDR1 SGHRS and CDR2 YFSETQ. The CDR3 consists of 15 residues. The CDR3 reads CASSTLQGKNEKLFF. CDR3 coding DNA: TGCGCCAGCAGCACTTTACAGGGGAAGAATGAAAAACTGTTTTTT.

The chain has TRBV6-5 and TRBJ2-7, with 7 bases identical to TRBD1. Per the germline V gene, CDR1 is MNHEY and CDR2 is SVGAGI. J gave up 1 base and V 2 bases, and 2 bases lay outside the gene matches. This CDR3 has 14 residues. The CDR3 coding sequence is TGTGCCAGCAGTTACCCAGGGGGTTCCTACGAGCAGTACTTC. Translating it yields CASSYPGGSYEQYF.

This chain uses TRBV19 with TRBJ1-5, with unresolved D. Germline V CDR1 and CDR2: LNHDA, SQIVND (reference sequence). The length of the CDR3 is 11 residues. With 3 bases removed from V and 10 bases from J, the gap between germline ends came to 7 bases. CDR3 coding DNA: TGTGCCAGTAGTATGGAGGGACCCCAGCATTTT. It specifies CASSMEGPQHF.

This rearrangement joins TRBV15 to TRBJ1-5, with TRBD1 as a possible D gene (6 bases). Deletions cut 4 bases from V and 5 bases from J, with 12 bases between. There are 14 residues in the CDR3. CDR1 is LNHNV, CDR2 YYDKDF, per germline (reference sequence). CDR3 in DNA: TGTGCCACCAGCACGCCAGGGGTTCATCAGCCCCAGCATTTT. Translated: CATSTPGVHQPQHF.

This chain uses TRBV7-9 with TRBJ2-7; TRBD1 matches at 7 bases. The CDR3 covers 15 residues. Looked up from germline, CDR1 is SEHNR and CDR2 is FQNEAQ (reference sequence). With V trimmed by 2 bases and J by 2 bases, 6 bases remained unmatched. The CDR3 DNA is TGTGCCAGCAGCTTAAATAGGGACAGTCCCTACGAGCAGTACTTC. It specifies CASSLNRDSPYEQYF.

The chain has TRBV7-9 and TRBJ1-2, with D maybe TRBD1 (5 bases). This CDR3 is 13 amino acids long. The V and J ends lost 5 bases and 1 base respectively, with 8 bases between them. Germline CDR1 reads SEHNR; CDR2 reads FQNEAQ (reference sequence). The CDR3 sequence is CASSQDSNYGYTF. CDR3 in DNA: TGTGCCAGCAGCCAAGACAGTAACTATGGCTACACCTTC.

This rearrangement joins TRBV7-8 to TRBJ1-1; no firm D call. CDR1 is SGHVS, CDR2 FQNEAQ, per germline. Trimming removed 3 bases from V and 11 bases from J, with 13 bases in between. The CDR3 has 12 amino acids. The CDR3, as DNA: TGTGCCAGCAGCTTTGGGTTTTCTAGTGCTTTCTTT. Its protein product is CASSFGFSSAFF.

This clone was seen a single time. The CDR3 is CASSFTGWTEAFF. Written as DNA, the CDR3 is TGTGCCAGCAGCTTCACAGGGTGGACTGAAGCTTTCTTT. J is TRBJ1-1 and V is TRBV7-3, with TRBD1 as a possible D gene (6 bases). Looked up from germline, CDR1 is SGHTA and CDR2 is FQGTGA. The CDR3 has 13 amino acids. The germline V and J ends were trimmed by 3 bases and 5 bases, with 10 bases remaining between them.

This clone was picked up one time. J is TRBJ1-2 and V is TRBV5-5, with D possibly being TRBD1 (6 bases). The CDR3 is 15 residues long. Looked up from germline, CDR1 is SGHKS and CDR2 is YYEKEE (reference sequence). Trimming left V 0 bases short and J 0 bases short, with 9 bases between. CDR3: CASSLAGQANYGYTF. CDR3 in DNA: TGTGCCAGCAGCTTGGCGGGACAAGCTAACTATGGCTACACCTTC.

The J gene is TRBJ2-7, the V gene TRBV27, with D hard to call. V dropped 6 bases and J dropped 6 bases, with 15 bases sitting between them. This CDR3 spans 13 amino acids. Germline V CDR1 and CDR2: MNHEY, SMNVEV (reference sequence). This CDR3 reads CASRPGAPSEQYF. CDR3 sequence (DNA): TGTGCCAGCAGGCCCGGAGCTCCGAGCGAGCAGTACTTC.